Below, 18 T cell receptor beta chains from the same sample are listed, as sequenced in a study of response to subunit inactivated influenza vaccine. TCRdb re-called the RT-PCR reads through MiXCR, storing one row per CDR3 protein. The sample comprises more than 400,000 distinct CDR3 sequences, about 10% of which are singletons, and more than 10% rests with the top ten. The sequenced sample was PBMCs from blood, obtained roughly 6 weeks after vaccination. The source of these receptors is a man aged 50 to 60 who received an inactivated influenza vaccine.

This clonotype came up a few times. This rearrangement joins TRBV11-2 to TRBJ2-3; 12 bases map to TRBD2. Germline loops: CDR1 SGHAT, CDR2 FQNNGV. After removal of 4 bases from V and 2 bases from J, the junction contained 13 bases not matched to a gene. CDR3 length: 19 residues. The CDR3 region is CASSSPASGRALVTDTQYF. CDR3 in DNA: TGTGCCAGCAGCTCCCCCGCTAGCGGGAGGGCCCTCGTCACAGATACGCAGTATTTT.

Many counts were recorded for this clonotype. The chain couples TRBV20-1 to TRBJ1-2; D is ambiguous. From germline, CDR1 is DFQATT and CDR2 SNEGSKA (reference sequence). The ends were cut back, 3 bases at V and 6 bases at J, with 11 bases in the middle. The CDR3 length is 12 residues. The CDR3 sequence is CSASHHPDGYTF. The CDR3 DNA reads TGCAGTGCTAGTCACCACCCAGATGGCTACACCTTC.

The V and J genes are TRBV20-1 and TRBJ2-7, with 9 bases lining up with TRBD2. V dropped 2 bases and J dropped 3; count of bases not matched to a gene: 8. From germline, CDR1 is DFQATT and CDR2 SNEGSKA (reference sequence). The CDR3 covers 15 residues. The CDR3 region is CSARFGLAGIYEQYF. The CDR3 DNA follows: TGCAGTGCTAGATTCGGGCTAGCGGGGATCTACGAGCAGTACTTC.

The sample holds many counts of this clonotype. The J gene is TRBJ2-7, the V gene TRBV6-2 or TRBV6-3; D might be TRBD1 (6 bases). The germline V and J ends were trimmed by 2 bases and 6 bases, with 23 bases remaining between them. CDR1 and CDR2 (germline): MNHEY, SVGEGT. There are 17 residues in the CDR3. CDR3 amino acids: CASSYTPGQLPISEQYF. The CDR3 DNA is TGTGCCAGCAGTTACACCCCTGGACAGCTCCCCATCAGCGAGCAGTACTTC.

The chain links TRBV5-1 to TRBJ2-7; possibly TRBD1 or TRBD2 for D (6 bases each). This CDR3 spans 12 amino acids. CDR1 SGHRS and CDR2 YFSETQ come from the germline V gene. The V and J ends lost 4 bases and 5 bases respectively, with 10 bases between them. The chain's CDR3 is CASSPGAHEQYF. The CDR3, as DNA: TGCGCCAGCAGCCCGGGGGCCCACGAGCAGTACTTC.

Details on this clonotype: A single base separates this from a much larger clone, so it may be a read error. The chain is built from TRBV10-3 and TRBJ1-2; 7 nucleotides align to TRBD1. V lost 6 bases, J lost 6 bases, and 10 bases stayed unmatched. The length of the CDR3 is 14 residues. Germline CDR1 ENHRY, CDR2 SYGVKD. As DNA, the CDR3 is TGTGCCATCAGGGGACAGAGGGAGTTGGATGGCTACACCTTC. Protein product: CAIRGQRELDGYTF.

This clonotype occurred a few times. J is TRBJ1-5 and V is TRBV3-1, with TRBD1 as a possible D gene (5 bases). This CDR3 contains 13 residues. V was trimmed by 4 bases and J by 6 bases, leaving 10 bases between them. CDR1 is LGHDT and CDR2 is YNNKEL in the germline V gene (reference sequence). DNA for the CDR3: TGTGCCAGCAGCCCGGGACCTACTCAGCCCCAGCATTTT. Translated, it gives CASSPGPTQPQHF.

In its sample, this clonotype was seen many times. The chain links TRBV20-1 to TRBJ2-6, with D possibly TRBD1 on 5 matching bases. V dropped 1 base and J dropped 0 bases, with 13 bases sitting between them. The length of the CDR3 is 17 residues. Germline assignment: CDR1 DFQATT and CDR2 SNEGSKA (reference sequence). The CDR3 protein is CSARVRQGNSGANVLTF. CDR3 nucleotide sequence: TGCAGTGCTAGAGTTCGTCAGGGCAACTCTGGGGCCAACGTCCTGACTTTC.

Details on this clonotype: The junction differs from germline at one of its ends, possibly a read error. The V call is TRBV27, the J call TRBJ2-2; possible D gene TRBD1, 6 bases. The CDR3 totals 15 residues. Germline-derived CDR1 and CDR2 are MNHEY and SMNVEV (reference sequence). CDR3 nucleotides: TGTGCCAGCCGCAGACAGGTGGCGAACGCCGGGGAGCTGTTTTTT. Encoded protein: CASRRQVANAGELFF.

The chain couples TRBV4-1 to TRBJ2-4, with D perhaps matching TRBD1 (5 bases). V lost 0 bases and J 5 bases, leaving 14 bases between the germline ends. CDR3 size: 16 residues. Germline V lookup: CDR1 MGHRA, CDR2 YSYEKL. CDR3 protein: CASSQDHGRAQNIQYF. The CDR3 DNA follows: TGCGCCAGCAGCCAAGATCATGGCAGGGCCCAAAACATTCAGTACTTC.

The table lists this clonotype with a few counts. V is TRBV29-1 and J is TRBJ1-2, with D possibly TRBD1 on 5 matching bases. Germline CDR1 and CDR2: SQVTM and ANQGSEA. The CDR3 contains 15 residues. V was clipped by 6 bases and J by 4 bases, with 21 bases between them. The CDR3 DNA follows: TGCAGCGTAGAGACCGGGACTGCGAAAACCTATGGCTACACCTTC. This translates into CSVETGTAKTYGYTF.

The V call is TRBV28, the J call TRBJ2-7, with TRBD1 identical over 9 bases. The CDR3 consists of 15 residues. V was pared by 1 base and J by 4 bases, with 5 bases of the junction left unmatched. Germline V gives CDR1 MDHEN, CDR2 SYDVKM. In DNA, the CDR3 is TGTGCCAGCAGTTTATTGGGACAGGGTCGATACGAGCAGTACTTC. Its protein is CASSLLGQGRYEQYF.

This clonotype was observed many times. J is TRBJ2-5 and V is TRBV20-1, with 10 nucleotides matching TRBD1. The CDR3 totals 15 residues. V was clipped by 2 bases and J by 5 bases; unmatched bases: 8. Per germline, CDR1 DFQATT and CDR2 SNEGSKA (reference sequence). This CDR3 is CSARYGGQGGETQYF. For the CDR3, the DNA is TGCAGTGCTAGATACGGAGGACAGGGGGGGGAGACCCAGTACTTC.

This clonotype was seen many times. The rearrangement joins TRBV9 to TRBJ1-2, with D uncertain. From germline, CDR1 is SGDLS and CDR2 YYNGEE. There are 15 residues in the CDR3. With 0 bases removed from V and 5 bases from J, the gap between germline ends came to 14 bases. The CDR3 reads CASSVDTERRYGYTF. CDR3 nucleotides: TGTGCCAGCAGCGTAGATACGGAAAGGCGATATGGCTACACCTTC.

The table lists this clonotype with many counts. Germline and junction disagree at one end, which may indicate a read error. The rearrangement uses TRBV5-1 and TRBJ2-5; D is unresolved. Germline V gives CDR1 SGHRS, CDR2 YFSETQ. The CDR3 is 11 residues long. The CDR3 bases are TGTGCCAGCTCCCTCCAAGAGACCCAGTACTTC. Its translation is CASSLQETQYF.

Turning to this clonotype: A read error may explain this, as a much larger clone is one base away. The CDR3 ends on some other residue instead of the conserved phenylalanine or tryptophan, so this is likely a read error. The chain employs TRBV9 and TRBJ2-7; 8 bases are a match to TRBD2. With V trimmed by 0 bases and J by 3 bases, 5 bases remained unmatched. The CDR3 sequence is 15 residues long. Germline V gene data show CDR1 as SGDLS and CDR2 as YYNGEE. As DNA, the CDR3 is TGTGCCAGCAGCGTAGGGCTAGCGGGTTACTACGAGCAGTACCTC. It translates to CASSVGLAGYYEQYL.

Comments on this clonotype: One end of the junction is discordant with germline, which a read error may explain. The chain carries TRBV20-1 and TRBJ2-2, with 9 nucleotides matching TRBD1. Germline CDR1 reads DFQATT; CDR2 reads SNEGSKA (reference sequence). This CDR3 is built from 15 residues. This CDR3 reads CSAGEQGANTGELFF. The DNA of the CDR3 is TGCAGTGCTGGAGAACAGGGGGCTAACACCGGGGAGCTGTTTTTT.

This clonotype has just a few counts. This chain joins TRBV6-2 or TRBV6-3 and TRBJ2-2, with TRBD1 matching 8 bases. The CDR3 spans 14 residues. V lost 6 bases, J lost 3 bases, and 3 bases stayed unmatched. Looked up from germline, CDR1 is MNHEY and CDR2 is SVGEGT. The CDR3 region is CASSGQGHTGELFF. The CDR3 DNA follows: TGTGCCAGCAGCGGACAGGGCCACACCGGGGAGCTGTTTTTT.